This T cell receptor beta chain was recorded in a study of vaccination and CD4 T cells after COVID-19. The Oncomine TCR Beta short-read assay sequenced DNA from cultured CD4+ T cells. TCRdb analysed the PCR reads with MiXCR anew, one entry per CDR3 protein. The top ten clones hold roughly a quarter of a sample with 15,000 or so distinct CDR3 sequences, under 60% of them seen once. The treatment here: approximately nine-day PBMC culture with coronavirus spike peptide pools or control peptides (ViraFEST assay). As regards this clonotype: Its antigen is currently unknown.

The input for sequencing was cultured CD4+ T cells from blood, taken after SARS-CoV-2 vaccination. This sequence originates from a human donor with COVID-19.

The CDR3 DNA sequence: TGTGCCAGCAGTCCCCTGGGGGGCTACACCTTC. It translates to CASSPLGGYTF. The chain recombines TRBV6-1 with TRBJ1-2; D uncertain. The CDR3 totals 11 residues. CDR1 and CDR2 from the germline V gene are MNHNS and SASEGT. V was shortened by 5 bases and J by 8 bases, with 9 bases between the two germline ends.